The entry that follows covers one T cell receptor beta chain sequence. The sample comes from a study of shared clonotypes between healthy human individuals. Measured with immunoSEQ multiplex PCR; TCRdb has only the in-frame clones, and not every one. The sample shows hundreds of thousands of clones, approximately 95% of them seen only once. Naive CD8 cells lacked CD45RO, underwent positive selection for CCR7 and left out terminally differentiated effector memory CD45RA+ cells. J was trimmed by 4 bases and V by 2 bases; bases with no gene match: 11. There are 16 residues in the CDR3. Germline assignment: CDR1 SGHRS and CDR2 YFSETQ.

The chain recombines TRBV5-1 with TRBJ2-7; 8 bases agree with TRBD2. The sequenced material came from naive CD8+ T cells sorted from blood. The TCR originated in a woman in her twenties or thirties in good health. CDR3 residues: CASSLTPGLVVYEQYF. CDR3 in DNA: TGCGCCAGCAGCTTAACACCGGGACTAGTGGTGTACGAGCAGTACTTC.